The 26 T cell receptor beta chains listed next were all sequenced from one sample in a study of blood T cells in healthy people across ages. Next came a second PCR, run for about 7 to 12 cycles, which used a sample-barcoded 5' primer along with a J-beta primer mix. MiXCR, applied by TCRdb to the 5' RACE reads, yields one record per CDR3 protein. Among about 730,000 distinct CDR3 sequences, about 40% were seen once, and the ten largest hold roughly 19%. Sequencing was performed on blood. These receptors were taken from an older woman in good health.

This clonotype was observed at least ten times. CDR3 sequence: CATTEVTDTQYF. Written as DNA, the CDR3 is TGTGCCACCACCGAAGTGACAGATACGCAGTATTTT. This chain connects TRBV6-2 or TRBV6-3 to TRBJ2-3; D is ambiguous. This CDR3 spans 12 amino acids. Trimming removed 10 bases at V and 3 bases at J, with 11 bases between. CDR1 is MNHEY and CDR2 is SVGEGT in the germline V gene.

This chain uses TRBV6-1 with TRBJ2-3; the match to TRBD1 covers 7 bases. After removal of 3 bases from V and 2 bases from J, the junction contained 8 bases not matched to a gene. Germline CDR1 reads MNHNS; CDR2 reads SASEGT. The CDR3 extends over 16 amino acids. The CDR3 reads CASSDRDSVDTDTQYF. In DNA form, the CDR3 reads TGTGCCAGCAGTGATCGGGACAGTGTAGACACAGATACGCAGTATTTT.

The CDR3 DNA sequence: TGTGCCAGCAGTTTAGTGTTGACGGCCTATAGCAATCAGCCCCAGCATTTT. It specifies CASSLVLTAYSNQPQHF. This chain joins TRBV12-3 or TRBV12-4 and TRBJ1-5; D is uncertain. The CDR3 is 17 amino acids. V lost 1 base and J lost 0, with 13 bases in between.

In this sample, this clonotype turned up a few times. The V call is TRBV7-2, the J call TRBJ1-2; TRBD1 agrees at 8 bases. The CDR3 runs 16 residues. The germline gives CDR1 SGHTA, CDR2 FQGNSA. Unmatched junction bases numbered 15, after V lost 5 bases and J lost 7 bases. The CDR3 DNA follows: TGTGCCAGCAGCACACCTGGCGTGCAGGGGGCGCGTGGCTACACCTTC. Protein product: CASSTPGVQGARGYTF.

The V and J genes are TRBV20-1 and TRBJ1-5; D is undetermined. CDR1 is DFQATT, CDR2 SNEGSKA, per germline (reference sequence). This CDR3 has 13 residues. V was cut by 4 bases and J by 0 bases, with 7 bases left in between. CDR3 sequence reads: CSAIQYSNQPQHF. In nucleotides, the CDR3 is TGCAGTGCTATACAGTATAGCAATCAGCCCCAGCATTTT.

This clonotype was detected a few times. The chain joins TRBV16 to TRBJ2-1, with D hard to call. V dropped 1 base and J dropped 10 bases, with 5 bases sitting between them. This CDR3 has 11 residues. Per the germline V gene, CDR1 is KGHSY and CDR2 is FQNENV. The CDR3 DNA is TGTGCCAGCAGCCAATTATGGGAGCAGTTCTTC. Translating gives CASSQLWEQFF.

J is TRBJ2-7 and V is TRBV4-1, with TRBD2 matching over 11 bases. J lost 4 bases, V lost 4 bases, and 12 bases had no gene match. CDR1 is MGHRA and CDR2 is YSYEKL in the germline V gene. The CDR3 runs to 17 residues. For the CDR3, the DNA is TGCGCCAGCAGCCTTGAATCACTAGCGGGGGCCCTATACGAGCAGTACTTC. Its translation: CASSLESLAGALYEQYF.

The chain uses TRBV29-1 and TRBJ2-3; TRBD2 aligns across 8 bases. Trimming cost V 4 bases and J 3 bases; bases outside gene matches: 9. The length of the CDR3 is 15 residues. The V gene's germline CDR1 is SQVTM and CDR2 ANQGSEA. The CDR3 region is CSVVPSGGSTDTQYF. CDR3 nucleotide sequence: TGCAGCGTTGTGCCCAGCGGGGGCAGTACAGATACGCAGTATTTT.

The CDR3 bases are TGTGCCAGCAGTGAGGGGGACAGGATTGGGTCACCCCTCCACTTT. Translated: CASSEGDRIGSPLHF. The chain employs TRBV25-1 and TRBJ1-6; TRBD1 aligns across 8 bases. CDR1 is MGHDK, CDR2 SYGVNS, per germline. CDR3 size: 15 residues. After removal of 3 bases from V and 10 bases from J, the junction contained 8 bases not matched to a gene.

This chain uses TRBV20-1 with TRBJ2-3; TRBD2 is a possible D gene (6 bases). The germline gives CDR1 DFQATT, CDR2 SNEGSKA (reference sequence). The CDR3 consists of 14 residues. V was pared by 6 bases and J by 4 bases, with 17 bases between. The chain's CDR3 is CSAPLAGVADTQYF. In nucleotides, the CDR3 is TGCAGTGCACCACTAGCAGGAGTCGCAGATACGCAGTATTTT.

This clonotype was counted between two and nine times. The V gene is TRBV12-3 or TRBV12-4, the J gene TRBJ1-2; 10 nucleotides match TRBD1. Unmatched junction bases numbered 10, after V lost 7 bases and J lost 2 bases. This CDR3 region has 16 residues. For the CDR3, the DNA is TGTGCCAGCACACCCGGGACAGGGGCTTACAACTATGGCTACACCTTC. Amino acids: CASTPGTGAYNYGYTF.

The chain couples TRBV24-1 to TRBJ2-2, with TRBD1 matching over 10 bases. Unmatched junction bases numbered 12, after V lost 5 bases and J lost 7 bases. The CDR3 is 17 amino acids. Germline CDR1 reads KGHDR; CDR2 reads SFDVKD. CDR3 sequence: CATSGLDRGPSGGELFF. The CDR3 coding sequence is TGTGCCACCAGTGGCCTAGACAGGGGGCCATCTGGCGGGGAGCTGTTTTTT.

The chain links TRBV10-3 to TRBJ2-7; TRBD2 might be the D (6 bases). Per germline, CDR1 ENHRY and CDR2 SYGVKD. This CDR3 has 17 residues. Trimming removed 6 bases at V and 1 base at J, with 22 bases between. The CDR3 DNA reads TGTGCCATCAGCCCAAAGGGACTTCCAGAGGGGTCCTACGAGCAGTACTTC. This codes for CAISPKGLPEGSYEQYF.

Written as DNA, the CDR3 is TGTGCCTGGGAGGTCCGGCAGTTCAATGGCTACACCTTC. It yields the protein CAWEVRQFNGYTF. The rearrangement uses TRBV30 and TRBJ1-2, with unresolved D. The length of the CDR3 is 13 residues. Trimming left V 5 bases short and J 6 bases short, with 16 bases between. Germline-derived CDR1 and CDR2 are GTSNPN and SVGIG (reference sequence).

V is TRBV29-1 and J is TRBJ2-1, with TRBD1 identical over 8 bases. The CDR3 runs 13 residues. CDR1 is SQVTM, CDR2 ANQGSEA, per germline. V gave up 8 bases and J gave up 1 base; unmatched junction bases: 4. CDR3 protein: CSLQGASYNEQFF. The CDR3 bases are TGCAGCCTTCAGGGGGCTTCCTACAATGAGCAGTTCTTC.

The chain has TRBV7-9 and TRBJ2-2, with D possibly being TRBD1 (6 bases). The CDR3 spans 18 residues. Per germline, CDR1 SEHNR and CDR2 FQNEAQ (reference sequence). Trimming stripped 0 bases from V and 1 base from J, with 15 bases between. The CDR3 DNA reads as TGTGCCAGCAGCTTAGCCAGAGGGACAACGAGGAACACCGGGGAGCTGTTTTTT. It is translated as CASSLARGTTRNTGELFF.

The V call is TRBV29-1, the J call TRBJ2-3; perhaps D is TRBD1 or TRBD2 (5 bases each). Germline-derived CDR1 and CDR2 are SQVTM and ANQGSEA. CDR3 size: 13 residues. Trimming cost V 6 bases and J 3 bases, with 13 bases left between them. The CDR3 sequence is CSVEAQVTDTQYF. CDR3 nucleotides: TGCAGCGTGGAGGCACAGGTTACAGATACGCAGTATTTT.

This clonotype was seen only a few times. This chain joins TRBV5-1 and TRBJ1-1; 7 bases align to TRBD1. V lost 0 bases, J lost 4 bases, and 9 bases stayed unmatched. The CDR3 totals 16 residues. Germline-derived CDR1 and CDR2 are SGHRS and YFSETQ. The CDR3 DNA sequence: TGCGCCAGCAGCTTGGACAGGGGAGTTGAGGCCACTGAAGCTTTCTTT. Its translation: CASSLDRGVEATEAFF.

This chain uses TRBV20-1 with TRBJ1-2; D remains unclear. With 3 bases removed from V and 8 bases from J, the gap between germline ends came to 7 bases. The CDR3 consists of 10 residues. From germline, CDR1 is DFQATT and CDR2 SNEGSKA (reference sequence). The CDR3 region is CSARERGYTF. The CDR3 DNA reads TGCAGTGCTAGGGAACGCGGCTACACCTTC.

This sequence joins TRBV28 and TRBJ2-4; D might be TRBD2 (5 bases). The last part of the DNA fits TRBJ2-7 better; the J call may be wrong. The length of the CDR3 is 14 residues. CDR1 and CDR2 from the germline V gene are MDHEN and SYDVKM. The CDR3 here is CASREAVMAYEQYF. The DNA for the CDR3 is TGTGCCAGCAGGGAAGCGGTTATGGCCTACGAGCAGTACTTC.

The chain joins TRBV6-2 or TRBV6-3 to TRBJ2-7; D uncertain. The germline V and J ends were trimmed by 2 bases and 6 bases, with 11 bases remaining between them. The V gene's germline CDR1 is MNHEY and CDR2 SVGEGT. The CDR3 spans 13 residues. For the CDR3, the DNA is TGTGCCAGCAGTTACAAGTGGGGTCGCGAGCAGTACTTC. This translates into CASSYKWGREQYF.

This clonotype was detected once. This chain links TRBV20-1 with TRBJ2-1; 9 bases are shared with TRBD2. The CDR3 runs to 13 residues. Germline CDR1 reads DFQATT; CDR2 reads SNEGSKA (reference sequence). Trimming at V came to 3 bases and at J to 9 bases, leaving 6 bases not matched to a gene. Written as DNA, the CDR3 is TGCAGTGCTAGCGGGGGTAGCGGGAGTGAGCAGTTCTTC. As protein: CSASGGSGSEQFF.

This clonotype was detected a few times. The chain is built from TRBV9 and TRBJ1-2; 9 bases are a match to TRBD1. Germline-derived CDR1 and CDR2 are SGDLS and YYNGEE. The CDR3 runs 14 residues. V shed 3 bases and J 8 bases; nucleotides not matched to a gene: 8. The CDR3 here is CASSEDRGYEGYTF. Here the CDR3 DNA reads TGTGCCAGCAGCGAGGACAGGGGATATGAGGGCTACACCTTC.

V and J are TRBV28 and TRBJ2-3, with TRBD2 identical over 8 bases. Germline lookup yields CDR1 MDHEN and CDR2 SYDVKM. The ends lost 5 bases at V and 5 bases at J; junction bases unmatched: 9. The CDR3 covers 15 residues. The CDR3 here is CASSPPGTSRDTQYF. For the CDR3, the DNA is TGTGCCAGCAGTCCCCCAGGGACTAGTCGAGATACGCAGTATTTT.

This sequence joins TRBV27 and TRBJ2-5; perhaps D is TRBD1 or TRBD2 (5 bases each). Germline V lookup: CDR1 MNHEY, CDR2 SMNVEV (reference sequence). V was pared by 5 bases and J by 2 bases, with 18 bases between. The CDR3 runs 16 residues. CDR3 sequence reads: CASSTGGRPPQETQYF. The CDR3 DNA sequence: TGTGCCAGCAGTACAGGAGGACGCCCCCCTCAAGAGACCCAGTACTTC.

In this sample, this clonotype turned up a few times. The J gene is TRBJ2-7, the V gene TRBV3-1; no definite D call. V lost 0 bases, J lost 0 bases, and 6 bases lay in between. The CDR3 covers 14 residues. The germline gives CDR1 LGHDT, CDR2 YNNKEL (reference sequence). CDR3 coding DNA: TGTGCCAGCAGCCAAGATGCTGTCTCCTACGAGCAGTACTTC. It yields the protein CASSQDAVSYEQYF.